What follows is one T cell receptor beta chain and its context. Its antigen is unknown. No clone much larger than this one lies a single base away; base qualities are absent. The data were obtained in a study of T cell repertoires in ileal Crohn's disease (dated by TCRdb to the late 2010s). Describing the broader study: The median duration of disease was 7.9 years, and at the time of surgery around 36% of patients were active smokers. Every patient underwent surgery because of a complication, which was stricturing disease in approximately 60% and penetrating disease in 39%. Roughly half of the patients were given postoperative therapy, with under 12 receiving thiopurines and some 19 receiving anti-TNF agents. Neoterminal ileum biopsies obtained at postoperative colonoscopy were designated as M6 samples. A prospective multicentre cohort supplied the 50 or so Crohn's disease patients whose TCR repertoires were analysed. Running in parallel with the study was a multicentre cohort set up to find predictors of early endoscopic recurrence following ileocolonic resection. Endoscopic postoperative recurrence was defined by a Rutgeerts score above i0. A total of approximately 150 mucosal samples from roughly 60 patients were sequenced, collected from several sites on the surgical specimen and at postoperative endoscopy. Broader findings and caveats from the paper: Higher percentages of high-frequency clones at the time of surgery were linked to endoscopic recurrence, and every patient with clonality above 26.8% (18/57) had recurrence. Only a subgroup of patients, of unstated size, had mucosal CD4 and CD8 T cells sorted and sequenced. Postoperative endoscopy timing varied within the first year after surgery, with a median delay of about 7 months. Sorted CD8 T cells carried more high-frequency clones than CD4 T cells, suggesting mucosal expansions were mainly CD8. Compared with non-smokers, patients who were active smokers at surgery showed a significantly higher proportion of clonal expansions (about 27% vs 20%, p=0.02).

The time point label for this specimen denotes: neoterminal ileum biopsy at postoperative endoscopy, about 6 months after surgery. Adults with ileal or ileocolonic Crohn's disease and an indication for ileocolonic resection were eligible for inclusion. Before DNA extraction, whole ileal mucosal biopsies were kept frozen at -80 degrees C. Genomic DNA was extracted from frozen whole biopsies with a TRizol-based method and quantified on a NanoDrop 2000 spectrophotometer. The V end loses 7 bases and the J end loses 1 base, and a stretch of 9 bases separates them. There are 13 amino acids in the CDR3, from cysteine to phenylalanine inclusive. The sequence is cut down to CDR3 DNA, 39 bases in frame from base 1. CDR1 MNHNY and CDR2 SVGAGI were looked up in the germline V gene (reference sequence). For commercial TCRB immunosequencing, approximately 500 nanograms of biopsy DNA were submitted for each sample. A two-step, amplification bias-controlled multiplex PCR was used by Adaptive Biotechnology to amplify CDR3 regions from genomic DNA. The first PCR used primers for every V and J gene segment; the second PCR added barcodes and Illumina adapters. An Illumina instrument was used to sequence the CDR3 libraries. Under the source paper's analysis protocol: Vendor-provided pipelines were combined with custom analysis of raw data in R/Bioconductor under R version 3.3.0. Clonality, ranging from 0 to 1, was calculated as the inverse of the normalised Shannon entropy of all productive clones. High-frequency clones were defined as the repertoire share of the top 100 clones, retaining only clones passing a 95% confidence test. The Simpson index measured repertoire diversity, and the Morisita-Horn index measured overlap between samples. The table comes from immuneACCESS by way of TCRdb, which keeps in-frame sequences with V and J called. Part of the clones is missing from these tables; in studies checked, under half for an unresolved V gene and the rest for unknown reasons. V and J calls and clone size come straight from that table; D and trimming were deduced from the DNA. The sample yields more than 10,000 clones; 80% to 90% were counted once. Of the sample, 17% falls within the top ten clones.

This receptor chain uses TRBV6-6 and TRBJ2-3; no D gene can be assigned with confidence. Source material: ileal tissue. This receptor was identified in an adult with Crohn's disease. CDR3 reads: CASTVRGTDTQYF. The nucleotide sequence reads as follows: TGTGCCAGCACCGTACGGGGCACAGATACGCAGTATTTT.